Listed below are T cell receptor beta chains from one sample, sequenced in a study of T cells in Graves' hyperthyroidism and ophthalmopathy. MiXCR, applied by TCRdb to the multiplex PCR reads, yields one record per CDR3 protein. The data contain more than 550,000 distinct CDR3 sequences, 45% of them singletons. The sample consisted of peripheral blood or thyroid tissue (not recorded which). These receptors originate from an adult man with Graves' disease, either hyperthyroidism or ophthalmopathy (not recorded which). Each CDR3 is given with its conserved first and last residue. The D gene is left open where the match is weak. Clone size appears in some rows only: once, few, many, or a class for an expanded clone.

d_call	clone_size	v_call	j_call	cdr3_aa	cdr3_nt
-	many	TRBV7-9	TRBJ1-2	CASSRDGDYGYTF	TGTGCCAGCAGCCGGGACGGCGACTATGGCTACACCTTC
-	-	TRBV20-1	TRBJ1-2	CSARDADRGNYGYTF	TGCAGTGCTAGAGATGCCGACAGAGGGAACTATGGCTACACCTTC
TRBD1	-	TRBV11-2	TRBJ1-3	CASSVTGDTIYF	TGTGCCAGCAGCGTAACAGGGGACACCATATATTTT
-	many	TRBV9	TRBJ1-4	CASSTGQLNEKLFF	TGTGCCAGCAGCACCGGACAGCTTAATGAAAAACTGTTTTTT
-	-	TRBV6-1	TRBJ1-3	CASRMDSVNTIYF	TGTGCCAGCAGAATGGACAGCGTGAACACCATATATTTT
-	many	TRBV24-1	TRBJ2-6	CATNPGDSGANVLTF	TGTGCCACCAACCCAGGAGACTCTGGGGCCAACGTCCTGACTTTC
TRBD1	-	TRBV24-1	TRBJ1-1	CATSDLTGGMNTEAFF	TGTGCCACCAGTGACCTGACAGGGGGGATGAACACTGAAGCTTTCTTT
TRBD1	once	TRBV10-3	TRBJ2-7	CAIQRGDRGDYEQYF	TGTGCCATCCAGCGGGGGGACAGGGGGGACTACGAGCAGTACTTC
-	-	TRBV10-3	TRBJ2-5	CAISERSTLYF	TGTGCCATCAGTGAGAGGAGCACCCTGTACTTC
-	-	TRBV7-9	TRBJ1-5	CASSLRAGTANQPQHF	TGTGCCAGCAGCCTCCGGGCCGGGACGGCCAATCAGCCCCAGCATTTT
-	many	TRBV7-2	TRBJ2-5	CASSLGGGLQETQYF	TGTGCCAGCAGCTTGGGTGGCGGACTCCAAGAGACCCAGTACTTC
-	-	TRBV29-1	TRBJ2-2	CSAREQGGELFF	TGCAGCGCAAGGGAACAGGGCGGCGAGCTGTTTTTT
-	-	TRBV5-4	TRBJ1-4	CASSLDRGSTNEKLFF	TGTGCCAGCAGCTTGGATAGGGGGTCAACTAATGAAAAACTGTTTTTT
-	-	TRBV2	TRBJ1-5	CASSGYREGQPQHF	TGTGCCAGCAGTGGATACAGGGAGGGCCAGCCCCAGCATTTT
-	-	TRBV2	TRBJ2-5	CATRRETQYF	TGTGCCACCCGCCGGGAGACCCAGTACTTC
-	few	TRBV10-3	TRBJ2-5	CASRRGRGNQETQYF	TGTGCCAGTCGACGGGGGCGAGGAAACCAAGAGACCCAGTACTTC
-	-	TRBV14	TRBJ2-7	CASSQDIDYPDEQYF	TGTGCCAGCAGCCAAGATATCGACTACCCGGACGAGCAGTACTTC
-	-	TRBV7-9	TRBJ1-1	CASSLGALGEAFF	TGTGCCAGCAGCTTGGGGGCGCTAGGTGAAGCTTTCTTT
-	-	TRBV6-4	TRBJ2-5	CASSDESRPEETQYF	TGTGCCAGCAGTGACGAATCCAGGCCGGAAGAGACCCAGTACTTC
TRBD1	-	TRBV6-5	TRBJ1-1	CASSYGTKGQGSNTEAFF	TGTGCCAGCAGTTACGGGACAAAGGGACAGGGGTCGAACACTGAAGCTTTCTTT
-	few	TRBV25-1	TRBJ1-4	CASQGSEEKLFF	TGTGCCAGCCAAGGCTCTGAGGAAAAACTGTTTTTT